This paragraph reports one T cell receptor (beta chain). Its antigen is as yet unknown. TCRdb's copy holds only in-frame clones and misses some; the assay was immunoSEQ multiplex PCR. The sample lists 75,000 to 80,000 clones; roughly nine tenths were seen once. This specimen comes from a study of a mutant IDH1 vaccine in newly diagnosed glioma. General study points: Any relationship between pseudoprogression and changes in top peripheral T cell clonotypes seemed absent.

Regarding time point: week 5, during vaccination. Each dose delivered 300 ug of mutant IDH1 20-mer peptide subcutaneously with imiquimod. CDR3 length: 12 amino acids. Germline CDR1 reads WNHNN; CDR2 reads SYGVQD (reference sequence). V lost 3 bases, J lost 8 bases, and 10 bases lay in between. The origin of this receptor is a woman in her fifties or sixties with glioma. This specimen consisted of PBMCs, obtained from a glioma patient whose treatment included an IDH1 peptide vaccine. J is TRBJ1-1 and V is TRBV10-1; no definite D call. In DNA, the CDR3 is TGCGCCAGCAGTGACATGGGTAGGGAAGCTTTCTTT. Translating gives CASSDMGREAFF.